There are many counts of the clone carrying this T cell receptor beta chain. Its antigen is still unknown. Trimming pared 1 base from V and 7 bases from J, leaving 8 bases between. The CDR3 loop spans 13 amino acids. CDR1 and CDR2 (germline): DFQATT, SNEGSKA (reference sequence). These data originate in a study of CD8 T cells in ankylosing spondylitis. Study results and caveats: Seemingly characteristic of ankylosing spondylitis blood was a TCR beta motif consisting of about 8 highly homologous variants. Within matched ankylosing spondylitis synovial fluid, disease-linked clones were reportedly significantly enriched.

Quantitative 5'-RACE with molecular barcodes was used to make the TCR beta libraries. TCRdb independently ran MiXCR on the 5' RACE reads; one entry per CDR3 protein. Here the sample spans approximately 520,000 distinct CDR3 sequences, about 5.4% being singletons. Sequenced: blood, either unsorted or a sorted T cell fraction (not recorded which). V usage is TRBV20-1 and J usage is TRBJ1-6; D unclear. This TCR was recovered from a male donor with ankylosing spondylitis. In DNA, the CDR3 is TGCAGTGCTAGAGTCGGGTTCAATTCACCCCTCCACTTT. The encoded protein is CSARVGFNSPLHF.